This entry lists 17 T cell receptor beta chains sequenced from one sample in a study of regulatory T cells in long-lasting Graves disease. Indicated time point: newly diagnosed GD, antithyroid drugs for less than 3 months. PBMC-derived RNA was used for the TCR library. Arm-PCR of CDR3 regions and iRepertoire HTBI primers were used to build TCR beta libraries. One entry per CDR3 protein results from TCRdb running MiXCR on the multiplex PCR reads. This sample yields 350,000 to 450,000 distinct CDR3 sequences, of which about 15% are seen a single time; roughly 7.7% belongs to the top ten. This sample was also put to use in a study of T cells in Graves' hyperthyroidism and ophthalmopathy.

The sample here was peripheral blood mononuclear cells (PBMCs), taken at new diagnosis, from a patient treated with antithyroid drugs. The origin of the receptors is a woman between 35 and 50 years old with Graves disease.

This clonotype was seen repeatedly, ten times or more. The rearrangement links TRBV12-3 or TRBV12-4 to TRBJ2-1; D perhaps matches TRBD2 (6 bases). CDR3 size: 13 residues. With 8 bases removed from V and 9 bases from J, the gap between germline ends came to 17 bases. The CDR3 spells CASSGLLSGEQFF. In DNA form, the CDR3 reads TGTGCCAGCTCGGGACTCCTCAGCGGTGAGCAGTTCTTC.

This clonotype was seen many times. This chain joins TRBV28 and TRBJ2-5; 11 nucleotides align to TRBD2. V trimming: 6 bases; J trimming: 3 bases; junction bases outside the gene matches: 15. In germline, CDR1 is MDHEN, CDR2 SYDVKM. The CDR3 has 18 amino acids. The CDR3 coding sequence is TGTGCCAGCAGCCAACTAGCGGGAGAGGGGTGGGATGAAGAGACCCAGTACTTC. It translates to CASSQLAGEGWDEETQYF.

This clonotype was recorded at least ten times. The V and J genes are TRBV28 and TRBJ2-7, with D hard to call. Looked up from germline, CDR1 is MDHEN and CDR2 is SYDVKM. V was cut by 6 bases and J by 3 bases, with 12 bases left in between. CDR3 length: 13 amino acids. CDR3 nucleotides: TGTGCCAGCAGCCTCCCACGTTACTACGAGCAGTACTTC. Translated: CASSLPRYYEQYF.

This clonotype was seen ten or more times. The chain carries TRBV11-3 and TRBJ2-1, with 7 nucleotides matching TRBD2. Germline V gene data show CDR1 as SGHNT and CDR2 as YENEEA. V lost 7 bases, J lost 8 bases, and 14 bases stayed unmatched. The CDR3 extends over 15 amino acids. The CDR3 loop reads CASNSGLSPPYEQFF. The DNA for the CDR3 is TGTGCCAGCAACTCGGGACTATCCCCCCCGTATGAGCAGTTCTTC.

The table lists this clonotype with a few counts. The genes are TRBV5-4 and TRBJ2-1, with 10 positions matching TRBD2. V trimming: 4 bases; J trimming: 7 bases; junction bases outside the gene matches: 17. Germline V gives CDR1 SGHNT, CDR2 YYREEE (reference sequence). The CDR3 contains 18 residues. The CDR3 nucleotides read TGTGCCAGCAGCCCGTCCGGGAGTCTAGCGGGAGTTGGTAATGAGCAGTTCTTC. Encoded protein: CASSPSGSLAGVGNEQFF. Based on the CDR3 plus reference TRBV5-4 and TRBJ2-1, the full variable domain is ETGVTQSPTHLIKTRGQQVTLRCSSQSGHNTVSWYQQALGQGPQFIFQYYREEENGRGNFPPRFSGLQFPNYSSELNVNALELDDSALYLCASSPSGSLAGVGNEQFFGPGTRLTVL.

The chain has TRBV7-6 and TRBJ1-6, with D possibly TRBD1 on 6 matching bases. Germline-derived CDR1 and CDR2 are SGHVS and FNYEAQ. The V end was cut by 5 bases, the J end by 7 bases, with 12 bases between. The CDR3 contains 14 residues. The CDR3 reads CASSVTGPNSPLHF. In nucleotides, the CDR3 is TGTGCCAGCAGCGTGACAGGCCCGAATTCACCCCTCCACTTT.

This clonotype was observed many times. The chain recombines TRBV7-9 with TRBJ2-1; D is perhaps TRBD2 (5 bases). V was cut by 5 bases and J by 4 bases, with 12 bases left in between. This CDR3 spans 14 amino acids. The germline CDR1 and CDR2 sequences are SEHNR and FQNEAQ (reference sequence). The CDR3 region has the DNA TGTGCCAGCAGCACCGGACTCACATACAATGAGCAGTTCTTC. It is translated as CASSTGLTYNEQFF.

The J gene is TRBJ2-1, the V gene TRBV20-1; a weak D match, TRBD1 (7 bases). CDR1 is DFQATT and CDR2 is SNEGSKA in the germline V gene (reference sequence). Trimming removed 3 bases at V and 8 bases at J, with 17 bases between. The CDR3 has 14 residues. The CDR3 loop is CSASRQGGLDEQFF. CDR3 nucleotides: TGCAGTGCTAGCCGCCAGGGGGGTCTCGATGAGCAGTTCTTC.

The chain recombines TRBV9 with TRBJ2-5; D is undetermined. Germline V gene lookup returns CDR1 SGDLS and CDR2 YYNGEE. Trimming took 3 bases from V and 9 from J, leaving 18 bases between them. The CDR3 covers 14 residues. CDR3 loop: CASSATTPSMAQYF. The CDR3 bases are TGTGCCAGCAGCGCGACGACGCCCTCCATGGCCCAGTACTTC.

The rearrangement uses TRBV6-2 or TRBV6-3 and TRBJ2-1; D gene unclear. CDR1 and CDR2 from the germline V gene are MNHEY and SVGEGT. The CDR3 totals 13 residues. Trimming stripped 7 bases from V and 6 bases from J, with 13 bases between. The CDR3 sequence is CASNQGLFNEQFF. The CDR3 region has the DNA TGTGCCAGCAACCAAGGTCTATTCAATGAGCAGTTCTTC.

The V gene is TRBV11-3, the J gene TRBJ2-1; D gene uncertain. In germline, CDR1 is SGHNT, CDR2 YENEEA. This CDR3 is 21 amino acids long. V was trimmed by 0 bases and J by 0 bases, leaving 24 bases between them. The CDR3: CASSLDKKTYQWASSYNEQFF. Here the CDR3 DNA reads TGTGCCAGCAGCTTAGATAAGAAAACTTACCAGTGGGCGAGCTCCTACAATGAGCAGTTCTTC.

This clonotype was found many times. This chain joins TRBV28 and TRBJ2-1; a possible D gene is TRBD1 (5 bases). Between the trimmed V and J ends, which lost 5 bases and 1 base, there was a span of 9 bases. Germline V lookup: CDR1 MDHEN, CDR2 SYDVKM. This CDR3 has 14 residues. The CDR3 bases are TGTGCCAGCAGTCCAGGGAAGTCCTACAATGAGCAGTTCTTC. Its translation: CASSPGKSYNEQFF.

V is TRBV11-1 and J is TRBJ2-1, with TRBD1 identical over 11 bases. Germline V gene sequence: CDR1 SGHAT, CDR2 FQDESV (reference sequence). Trimming took 5 bases from V and 7 from J; bases not matched to a gene: 7. The CDR3 contains 15 residues. This CDR3 reads CASSVGTGGWNEQFF. DNA of the CDR3: TGTGCCAGCAGCGTGGGGACAGGGGGTTGGAATGAGCAGTTCTTC.

This clonotype has ten or more counts. The chain couples TRBV29-1 to TRBJ2-3, with 7 nucleotides matching TRBD2. CDR3 size: 16 residues. The germline gives CDR1 SQVTM, CDR2 ANQGSEA. V lost 7 bases and J lost 0; bases outside the gene matches: 13. The CDR3, as DNA: TGCAGCGCCAAGACGACTAGCCCTAAAAGCACAGATACGCAGTATTTT. Its protein is CSAKTTSPKSTDTQYF.

About this clonotype itself: Only one base separates this from a far larger clonotype, so it likely reflects a read error. This CDR3 reads CASSLGTGYTF. The CDR3 region has the DNA TGTGCCAGCAGTCTCGGGACTGGCTACACCTTC. This rearrangement joins TRBV28 to TRBJ1-2; D might be TRBD1 (5 bases). Between the trimmed V and J ends, which lost 5 bases and 7 bases, there was a span of 8 bases. Germline V gene sequence: CDR1 MDHEN, CDR2 SYDVKM. The CDR3 spans 11 residues.

On this clonotype: It is likely a read error: a sequence one base away is far more abundant. The chain couples TRBV3-1 to TRBJ2-7; D possibly uses TRBD1 or TRBD2 (5 bases each). The CDR3 is 14 residues long. Trimming left V 8 bases short and J 3 bases short, with 17 bases between. Germline-derived CDR1 and CDR2 are LGHDT and YNNKEL (reference sequence). In DNA, the CDR3 is TGTGCCAGCTCAACCGGGGCAGACGACTACGAGCAGTACTTC. Its protein is CASSTGADDYEQYF.

Ten or more counts support this clonotype. The chain uses TRBV7-9 and TRBJ2-3, with 9 bases matching TRBD2. Germline V gives CDR1 SEHNR, CDR2 FQNEAQ (reference sequence). CDR3 length: 16 residues. The V segment lost 2 bases and the J segment 1 base; nucleotides outside the gene matches: 4. CDR3 DNA sequence: TGTGCCAGCAGCTTACCTGCGGGAGGGGGCACAGATACGCAGTATTTT. It translates to CASSLPAGGGTDTQYF.